This T cell receptor beta chain was profiled in a study of blood T cell repertoires in COVID-19. CDR1 and CDR2 from the germline V gene are MGHRA and YSYEKL. The V and J ends lost 0 bases and 1 base respectively, with 13 bases between them. This CDR3 has 18 amino acids. TCRdb's copy holds only in-frame clones and misses some; the assay was immunoSEQ multiplex PCR. The table shows approximately 190,000 clones, with about 80% occurring only once. This clonotype originated in a man aged 40-55 years who had recovered from COVID-19. The sequencing input was PBMCs or T cells enriched from blood (not recorded which). V is TRBV4-1 and J is TRBJ2-6; weak D call: TRBD1 (5 bases). This CDR3 reads CASSQESREASGANVLTF. The CDR3 DNA reads TGCGCCAGCAGCCAAGAGTCCAGGGAAGCTTCTGGGGCCAACGTCCTGACTTTC.